Below, 28 T cell receptor beta chains from the same sample are listed, as sequenced in a study of Ad26.COV2.S vaccination and SARS-CoV-2 variants. As for treatment: 15 to 20 received Ad26.COV2.S at low or high dose, single or two shots; about 5 received placebo; per-sample allocation not given. Following the first vaccine or placebo injection, samples were taken on day 63. The repertoire was sequenced with immunoSEQ multiplex PCR; TCRdb's copy has only in-frame clones and lacks some. The sample has over 200,000 clones; around 87% are singletons. Sequenced material: peripheral blood, taken in a trial of Ad26.COV2.S vaccine versus placebo. The receptors shown here come from a person between 18 and 65 years old who received the Ad26.COV2.S COVID-19 vaccine or a placebo.

The chain combines TRBV3-1 (or the pseudogene TRBV3-2) with TRBJ1-2, with TRBD1 identical over 8 bases. CDR3 size: 13 residues. Germline trimming cut 9 bases from V and 4 bases from J; bases unmatched to any gene: 7. CDR1 LGHDT and CDR2 YNNKEL come from the germline V gene (reference sequence). The DNA of the CDR3 is TGTGCCAGGGACAGGGCATACACCTATGGCTACACCTTC. Translation: CARDRAYTYGYTF.

The genes are TRBV4-3 and TRBJ2-7; 9 bases agree with TRBD2. After removal of 0 bases from V and 5 bases from J, the junction contained 5 bases not matched to a gene. This CDR3 region has 15 residues. Looked up from germline, CDR1 is LGHNA and CDR2 is YSLEER. CDR3 amino acids: CASSQEGTSSDEQYF. The CDR3 DNA is TGCGCCAGCAGCCAAGAAGGGACTAGCTCGGACGAGCAGTACTTC.

This clone was seen a few times. The rearrangement joins TRBV27 to TRBJ1-2; 9 bases fit TRBD1. Germline CDR1 is MNHEY and CDR2 is SMNVEV (reference sequence). V trimming: 5 bases; J trimming: 5 bases; junction bases outside the gene matches: 9. The CDR3 has 15 amino acids. The CDR3 loop reads CASSAGQGLVYGYTF. In DNA, the CDR3 is TGTGCCAGCAGTGCAGGACAGGGGTTGGTTTATGGCTACACCTTC.

This clone was found once. J is TRBJ2-5 and V is TRBV5-1; 8 bases fit TRBD2. CDR1 SGHRS and CDR2 YFSETQ come from the germline V gene. The V segment lost 0 bases and the J segment 2 bases; nucleotides outside the gene matches: 6. There are 16 residues in the CDR3. The DNA for the CDR3 is TGCGCCAGCAGCTTGGAGCGGGGGCCTGCGCAAGAGACCCAGTACTTC. Residues: CASSLERGPAQETQYF.

This clone was observed once. This sequence joins TRBV5-4 and TRBJ2-7, with 13 nucleotides matching TRBD2. The germline gives CDR1 SGHNT, CDR2 YYREEE (reference sequence). This CDR3 region has 16 residues. After removal of 5 bases from V and 3 bases from J, the junction contained 8 bases not matched to a gene. CDR3 in DNA: TGTGCCAGCAGTCCTACTACTAGCGGGGGGGGCTACGAGCAGTACTTC. It specifies CASSPTTSGGGYEQYF.

The genes are TRBV6-1 and TRBJ1-5, with D possibly TRBD1 on 5 matching bases. This CDR3 is 15 amino acids long. Trimming shortened V by 1 base and J by 7 bases, and 14 bases separated the two germline ends. Germline CDR1 and CDR2: MNHNS and SASEGT. CDR3 DNA: TGTGCCAGCAGTGAAGTCGGAAGGGGAGGCCAGCCCCAGCATTTT. Its translation: CASSEVGRGGQPQHF.

The chain employs TRBV4-3 and TRBJ1-5; possibly TRBD1 for D (6 bases). Trimming took off 2 bases at V and 5 bases at J, with 13 bases between the two ends. The germline CDR1 and CDR2 sequences are LGHNA and YSLEER. The CDR3 extends over 15 amino acids. CDR3 amino acids: CASSQSRGGYQPQHF. The CDR3 DNA sequence: TGCGCCAGCAGCCAATCCCGCGGGGGCTATCAGCCCCAGCATTTT.

V is TRBV5-1 and J is TRBJ2-1; 7 positions agree with TRBD1. Germline V gene lookup returns CDR1 SGHRS and CDR2 YFSETQ. This CDR3 has 15 residues. Unmatched junction bases numbered 6, after V lost 0 bases and J lost 6 bases. The CDR3 region has the DNA TGCGCCAGCAGCTTGGGGGACAGTGACTCCAATGAGCAGTTCTTC. This sequence encodes CASSLGDSDSNEQFF. The complete variable domain, with remaining parts taken from reference TRBV5-1 and TRBJ2-1, reads KAGVTQTPRYLIKTRGQQVTLSCSPISGHRSVSWYQQTPGQGLQFLFEYFSETQRNKGNFPGRFSGRQFSNSRSEMNVSTLELGDSALYLCASSLGDSDSNEQFFGPGTRLTVL.

This sequence joins TRBV25-1 and TRBJ2-2; 7 bases agree with TRBD2. This CDR3 region has 14 residues. Per germline, CDR1 MGHDK and CDR2 SYGVNS. After removal of 2 bases from V and 5 bases from J, the junction contained 2 bases not matched to a gene. Here the CDR3 reads CASSEVGLTGELFF. The DNA of the CDR3 is TGTGCCAGCAGTGAAGTGGGACTAACCGGGGAGCTGTTTTTT.

This CDR3 reads CASSLDWYNEQFF. CDR3 nucleotide sequence: TGTGCCAGCAGCTTAGATTGGTACAATGAGCAGTTCTTC. J is TRBJ2-1 and V is TRBV7-6; D gene ambiguous. CDR1 is SGHVS and CDR2 is FNYEAQ in the germline V gene. The length of the CDR3 is 13 residues. V lost 1 base to trimming and J lost 4 bases, with 5 bases between them. Based on the CDR3 plus reference TRBV7-6 and TRBJ2-1, the full variable domain is GAGVSQSPRYKVTKRGQDVALRCDPISGHVSLYWYRQALGQGPEFLTYFNYEAQQDKSGLPNDRFSAERPEGSISTLTIQRTEQRDSAMYRCASSLDWYNEQFFGPGTRLTVL.

The genes are TRBV19 and TRBJ2-5; 10 bases align to TRBD1. V lost 4 bases and J lost 5; bases outside the gene matches: 10. The CDR3 covers 16 residues. Germline CDR1 reads LNHDA; CDR2 reads SQIVND (reference sequence). The CDR3 loop is CASSKRVGTGAETQYF. The DNA of the CDR3 is TGTGCCAGTAGTAAAAGGGTCGGGACAGGGGCGGAGACCCAGTACTTC.

The chain employs TRBV18 and TRBJ2-7; unclear D gene. The germline gives CDR1 KGHSH, CDR2 LQKENI. The ends were cut back, 6 bases at V and 2 bases at J, with 11 bases in the middle. This CDR3 is 13 amino acids long. The CDR3 sequence is CASSSQRAYEQYF. CDR3 bases: TGTGCCAGCTCCTCGCAGCGAGCCTACGAGCAGTACTTC.

The rearrangement joins TRBV28 to TRBJ1-2; D is uncertain. The germline gives CDR1 MDHEN, CDR2 SYDVKM. V lost 8 bases and J 3 bases, leaving 10 bases between the germline ends. The CDR3 runs 12 residues. CDR3 region: CASHVGYYGYTF. The CDR3 nucleotides are TGTGCCAGCCATGTAGGCTACTATGGCTACACCTTC.

This chain uses TRBV10-3 with TRBJ1-4; D possibly corresponds to TRBD1 (5 bases). The CDR3 is 15 amino acids. V lost 2 bases to trimming and J lost 4 bases, with 11 bases between them. Germline V lookup: CDR1 ENHRY, CDR2 SYGVKD. In DNA form, the CDR3 reads TGTGCCATCAGTGAGGTATCGGGGGGTAATGAAAAACTGTTTTTT. Protein: CAISEVSGGNEKLFF.

This rearrangement joins TRBV7-2 to TRBJ2-1; D remains unclear. The CDR3 is made up of 13 amino acids. Germline assignment: CDR1 SGHTA and CDR2 FQGNSA. V lost 4 bases and J 4 bases, leaving 8 bases between the germline ends. The CDR3 region has the DNA TGTGCCAGCAGCTCCGCCCGTTACAATGAGCAGTTCTTC. It specifies CASSSARYNEQFF.

This chain links TRBV4-3 with TRBJ2-7, with 9 bases identical to TRBD2. The CDR3 extends over 16 amino acids. V shed 3 bases, J shed 3 bases, and the junction held 9 bases outside the gene matches. CDR1 is LGHNA, CDR2 YSLEER, per germline. In DNA, the CDR3 is TGCGCCAGCAGCCATCTATCCGGGACTAGCCTCTACGAGCAGTACTTC. It is translated as CASSHLSGTSLYEQYF.

The chain couples TRBV6-6 to TRBJ2-3; 10 nucleotides line up with TRBD1. V gave up 5 bases and J gave up 2 bases; unmatched junction bases: 4. Germline assignment: CDR1 MNHNY and CDR2 SVGAGI (reference sequence). This CDR3 is 15 amino acids long. CDR3 sequence: CASSQGQGLTDTQYF. CDR3 DNA: TGTGCCAGCAGTCAGGGACAGGGGCTCACAGATACGCAGTATTTT.

This sequence joins TRBV10-2 and TRBJ2-7; 7 bases agree with TRBD2. This CDR3 is built from 13 residues. V lost 4 bases, J lost 3 bases, and 3 bases stayed unmatched. Germline V CDR1 and CDR2: WSHSY, SAAADI. The CDR3 nucleotides read TGCGCCAGCAGTGGGCGGACTAGCTACGAGCAGTACTTC. Its protein product is CASSGRTSYEQYF.

This clone was detected once. This chain uses TRBV21-1 with TRBJ1-5; no DNA check was done on the table's D call, TRBD1. TRBV21-1 corresponds to a pseudogene. The CDR3 spans 18 residues. The CDR3 here is CASITILEGQGTERPQHF. CDR3 sequence (DNA): TGTGCCAGCATCACAATCCTCGAGGGACAGGGGACCGAAAGGCCCCAGCATTTT.

The chain recombines TRBV28 with TRBJ2-2, with TRBD1 matching 8 bases. Germline V CDR1 and CDR2: MDHEN, SYDVKM. This CDR3 is 16 amino acids long. V lost 5 bases and J lost 2; bases outside the gene matches: 7. CDR3 bases: TGTGCCAGCAGTCGCAGGGGGCCGCCAAACACCGGGGAGCTGTTTTTT. This translates into CASSRRGPPNTGELFF.

The chain has TRBV4-3 and TRBJ2-1; 10 positions match TRBD2. CDR3 length: 18 residues. Germline V gives CDR1 LGHNA, CDR2 YSLEER. J lost 6 bases, V lost 0 bases, and 11 bases had no gene match. CDR3 sequence: CASSQDRRAGGLINEQFF. CDR3 nucleotides: TGCGCCAGCAGCCAAGATCGGCGAGCGGGAGGGCTTATCAATGAGCAGTTCTTC.

The chain recombines TRBV7-2 with TRBJ2-2; 9 positions match TRBD2. Looked up from germline, CDR1 is SGHTA and CDR2 is FQGNSA. Unmatched junction bases numbered 4, after V lost 1 base and J lost 7 bases. The CDR3 length is 15 residues. The CDR3 DNA is TGTGCCAGCAGCTTAGTAGCGGGGGTCAGCGGGGAGCTGTTTTTT. Protein product: CASSLVAGVSGELFF.

This clone was detected only once. The genes are TRBV20-1 and TRBJ1-1; 7 bases are shared with TRBD1. The trim removed 3 bases at V and 0 bases at J, leaving 4 bases unmatched. Germline CDR1 is DFQATT and CDR2 is SNEGSKA (reference sequence). CDR3 length equals 14 residues. CDR3 coding DNA: TGCAGTGCTAGTGGAACAGGGGTGAACACTGAAGCTTTCTTT. Protein product: CSASGTGVNTEAFF.

This chain links TRBV5-6 with TRBJ1-1, with unresolved D. The CDR3 is made up of 13 amino acids. The germline V gene encodes CDR1 SGHDT and CDR2 YYEEEE. V was cut by 0 bases and J by 0 bases, with 3 bases left in between. The CDR3 DNA reads TGTGCCAGCAGCTTGGGGTTGAACACTGAAGCTTTCTTT. Protein: CASSLGLNTEAFF.

The chain is built from TRBV9 and TRBJ2-7; 7 positions match TRBD1. In germline, CDR1 is SGDLS, CDR2 YYNGEE. The CDR3 consists of 14 residues. Trimming at V came to 0 bases and at J to 2 bases, leaving 2 bases not matched to a gene. CDR3 sequence: CASSVGGTAYEQYF. For the CDR3, the DNA is TGTGCCAGCAGCGTAGGGGGGACAGCCTACGAGCAGTACTTC.

The chain uses TRBV7-2 and TRBJ2-7, with 12 bases identical to TRBD2. This CDR3 region has 15 residues. CDR1 and CDR2 (germline): SGHTA, FQGNSA. Trimming cost V 3 bases and J 1 base; bases outside gene matches: 1. CDR3 in amino acids: CASSFGLAGSYEQYF. CDR3 in DNA: TGTGCCAGCAGCTTCGGACTAGCGGGGTCCTACGAGCAGTACTTC.

The V gene is TRBV7-3, the J gene TRBJ2-5, with TRBD2 matching 11 bases. Unmatched junction bases numbered 5, after V lost 6 bases and J lost 5 bases. The germline V gene encodes CDR1 SGHTA and CDR2 FQGTGA. The CDR3 has 14 amino acids. Here the CDR3 DNA reads TGTGCCAGCAGTTTAGCGGGAGGGCGCGAGACCCAGTACTTC. Translated: CASSLAGGRETQYF.

The chain links TRBV4-3 to TRBJ2-2, with a possible D match to TRBD1 (6 bases). Looked up from germline, CDR1 is LGHNA and CDR2 is YSLEER. V was shortened by 0 bases and J by 5 bases, with 16 bases between the two germline ends. This CDR3 is built from 17 residues. The CDR3 nucleotides read TGCGCCAGCAGCCAAGAAGGTGGGGGCATAATGACCGGGGAGCTGTTTTTT. Amino acid sequence: CASSQEGGGIMTGELFF.